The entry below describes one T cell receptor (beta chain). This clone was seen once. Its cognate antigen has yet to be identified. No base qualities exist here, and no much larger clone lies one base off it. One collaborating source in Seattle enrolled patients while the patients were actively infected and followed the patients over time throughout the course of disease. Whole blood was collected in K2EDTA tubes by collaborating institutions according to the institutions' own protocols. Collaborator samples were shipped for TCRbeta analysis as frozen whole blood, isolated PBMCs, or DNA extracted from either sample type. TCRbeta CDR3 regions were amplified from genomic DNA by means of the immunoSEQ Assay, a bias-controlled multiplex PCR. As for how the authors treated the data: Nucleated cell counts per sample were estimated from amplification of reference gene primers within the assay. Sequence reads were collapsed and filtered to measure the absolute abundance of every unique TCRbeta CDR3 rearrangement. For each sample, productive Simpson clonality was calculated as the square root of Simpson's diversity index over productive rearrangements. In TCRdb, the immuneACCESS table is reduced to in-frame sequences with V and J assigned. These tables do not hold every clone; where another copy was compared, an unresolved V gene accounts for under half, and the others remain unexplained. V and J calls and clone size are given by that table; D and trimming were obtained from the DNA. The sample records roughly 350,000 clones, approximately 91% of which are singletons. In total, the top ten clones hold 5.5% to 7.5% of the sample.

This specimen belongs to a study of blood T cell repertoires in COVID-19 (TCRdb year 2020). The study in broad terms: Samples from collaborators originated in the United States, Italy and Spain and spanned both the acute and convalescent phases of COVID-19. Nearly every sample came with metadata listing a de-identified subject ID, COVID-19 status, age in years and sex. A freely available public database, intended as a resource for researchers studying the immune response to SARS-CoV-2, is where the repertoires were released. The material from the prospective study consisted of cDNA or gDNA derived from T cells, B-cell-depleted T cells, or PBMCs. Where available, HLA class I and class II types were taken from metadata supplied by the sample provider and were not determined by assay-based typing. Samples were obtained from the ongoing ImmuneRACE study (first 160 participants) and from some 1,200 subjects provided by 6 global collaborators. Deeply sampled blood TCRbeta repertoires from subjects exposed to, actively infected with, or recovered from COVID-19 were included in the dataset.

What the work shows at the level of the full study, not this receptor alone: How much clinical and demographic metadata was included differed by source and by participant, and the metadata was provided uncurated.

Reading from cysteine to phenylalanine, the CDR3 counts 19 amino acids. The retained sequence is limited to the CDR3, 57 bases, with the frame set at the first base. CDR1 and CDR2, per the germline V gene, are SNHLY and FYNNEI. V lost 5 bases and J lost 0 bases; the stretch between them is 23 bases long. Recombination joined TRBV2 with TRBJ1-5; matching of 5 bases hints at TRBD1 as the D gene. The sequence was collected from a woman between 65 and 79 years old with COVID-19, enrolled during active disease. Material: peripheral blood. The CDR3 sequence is CASSNSVGRGSSSNQPQHF. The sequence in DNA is TGTGCCAGCAGTAATAGTGTAGGGAGGGGTTCAAGTAGCAATCAGCCCCAGCATTTT.